This T cell receptor (beta chain) was sequenced during a study of T cell clonotyping in hematopoietic cell transplantation. General observations from the study: At the given depth, recipient repertoires were over 97% de novo clonotypes. Cells were unsorted, so CD4 and CD8 contributions were not separated. Recipient TCR diversity dropped after transplant; expanded clonotypes rose from day 30 to 180.

The germline V gene encodes CDR1 LNHDA and CDR2 SQIVND (reference sequence). V was clipped by 1 base and J by 6 bases; unmatched bases: 5. The CDR3 loop spans 16 amino acids. The method was immunoSEQ multiplex PCR; TCRdb's version includes in-frame clones alone and lacks a portion of them. The sample has about 5,000 clones; 94% are singletons. Note on this clone: Its target is not known.

This chain connects TRBV19 to TRBJ2-1; 11 bases align to TRBD2. The sequence derives from a male patient in his sixties or seventies who had an allogeneic stem cell transplant from a related donor, so the T cells may come from the graft donor. Some clones in this sample may be carry-over from other donors' samples. The sequencing used PBMCs, collected 180 days after allogeneic stem cell transplant. CDR3 amino acids: CASSIGSGGASNEQFF. In DNA, the CDR3 is TGTGCCAGTAGTATAGGTAGCGGGGGGGCCTCCAATGAGCAGTTCTTC. The full variable domain, with the rest looked up from reference TRBV19 and TRBJ2-1, is DGGITQSPKYLFRKEGQNVTLSCEQNLNHDAMYWYRQDPGQGLRLIYYSQIVNDFQKGDIAEGYSVSREKKESFPLTVTSAQKNPTAFYLCASSIGSGGASNEQFFGPGTRLTVL.